Below are 4 T cell receptor beta chains sequenced from a single sample in a study of blood T cell repertoires in COVID-19. The protocol was immunoSEQ multiplex PCR, while the TCRdb copy is restricted to in-frame clones and leaves out a portion. Seen here are a few hundred thousand clones, roughly 87% observed once, and the top ten hold 2.5% to 3.5%. The source material was PBMCs or T cells enriched from blood (not recorded which). The receptor set was obtained from a woman aged 25 to 39 who had recovered from COVID-19.

The chain is built from TRBV10-3 and TRBJ1-1; 7 bases align to TRBD1. The V and J ends lost 2 bases and 1 base, in that order; junction bases with no gene match: 10. This CDR3 spans 17 amino acids. CDR1 ENHRY and CDR2 SYGVKD come from the germline V gene. CDR3 DNA: TGTGCCATCAGTGAGAGGGTAAAGGGGGCAGAGAACACTGAAGCTTTCTTT. Amino acids: CAISERVKGAENTEAFF.

This clone has only one observation. The chain uses TRBV6-4 and TRBJ1-2; 7 nucleotides agree with TRBD1. Germline V gene data show CDR1 as MRHNA and CDR2 as SNTAGT. The CDR3 is made up of 12 amino acids. The J segment lost 8 bases and the V segment lost 3 bases, leaving 3 bases of the junction unmatched. The CDR3 sequence: CASSETGEGYTF. The CDR3 coding sequence is TGTGCCAGCAGTGAAACAGGGGAAGGCTACACCTTC.

The chain couples TRBV7-2 to TRBJ1-3; TRBD1 might be the D (6 bases). With 0 bases removed from V and 1 base from J, the gap between germline ends came to 13 bases. Germline-derived CDR1 and CDR2 are SGHTA and FQGNSA. This CDR3 has 17 amino acids. CDR3 amino acids: CASSLARGAGSGNTIYF. The CDR3 nucleotides read TGTGCCAGCAGCTTAGCGCGGGGGGCTGGTTCTGGAAACACCATATATTTT.

J is TRBJ1-6 and V is TRBV19, with TRBD1 matching 9 bases. After removal of 7 bases from V and 6 bases from J, the junction contained 4 bases not matched to a gene. This CDR3 contains 14 residues. In germline, CDR1 is LNHDA, CDR2 SQIVND (reference sequence). The CDR3 DNA follows: TGTGCCAGTACACGGGACAGGGTTAATTCACCCCTCCACTTT. Residues: CASTRDRVNSPLHF.